This entry describes one T cell receptor (beta chain). Its antigen remains unknown. This entry belongs to a study of cytomegalovirus exposure and HLA in healthy donors. 60 Vbeta and 13 Jbeta primers were used in PCR. Sequenced by immunoSEQ multiplex PCR; TCRdb stores in-frame clones only, minus some. The sample has 150,000 or so clones; approximately 72% are singletons. Study observations and caveats: Confirmation in vitro established that three CMV-associated chains were specific for CMV antigens. Most observed TCR sequences were rare, whereas some public TCRs were detected in many donors.

The V gene lost 3 bases and the J gene lost 5 bases, with 13 bases spanning the gap. The CDR3 consists of 14 residues. Germline values: CDR1 LNHDA, CDR2 SQIVND (reference sequence). The chain links TRBV19 to TRBJ1-1; no reliable D call. Input material: PBMCs. This receptor was taken from a human donor in good health. The CDR3 bases are TGTGCCAGTAGTATCGACGGGGTTGGGACTGAAGCTTTCTTT. Translating it yields CASSIDGVGTEAFF. The whole variable domain, filled in from reference TRBV19 and TRBJ1-1, reads DGGITQSPKYLFRKEGQNVTLSCEQNLNHDAMYWYRQDPGQGLRLIYYSQIVNDFQKGDIAEGYSVSREKKESFPLTVTSAQKNPTAFYLCASSIDGVGTEAFFGQGTRLTVV.